Included here is one T cell receptor beta chain sequence, with context. These data are taken from a study of control samples from healthy donors and cancer patients. Produced via immunoSEQ multiplex PCR; TCRdb's table is partial and in-frame only. Of tens of thousands of clones in the sample, roughly 90% were seen once. Germline loops: CDR1 KGHSH, CDR2 LQKENI. This CDR3 region has 15 residues. Trimming took 1 base from V and 4 from J, leaving 13 bases between them. The origin of this receptor is a woman aged 70-85 years in good health. V usage is TRBV18 and J usage is TRBJ1-2; D ambiguous. The material sequenced was blood. CDR3 amino acids: CASSPLAGIGYGYTF. The CDR3 region has the DNA TGTGCCAGCTCACCACTCGCCGGGATCGGCTATGGCTACACCTTC.